This is a list of T cell receptor beta chains from one sample in a study of cytomegalovirus exposure and HLA in healthy donors. Assay: immunoSEQ multiplex PCR; the TCRdb copy retains only in-frame clones and omits some. The sample includes roughly 110,000 clones, less than 80% of them seen just once. Sequenced material: PBMCs. The receptors were gathered from a man aged 30-40 years in good health and CMV-seronegative. CDR3s include the opening cysteine and the closing phenylalanine or tryptophan. The D gene is left open where the match is weak. Not all rows give a size; the values are once, few, many and, for expanded clones, a class.

clone_size: .; d_call: TRBD2; v_call: TRBV4-1; j_call: TRBJ2-3; cdr3_nt: TGCGCCAGCAGCCAGCGAATAGCGGGAGGGGCAGATACGCAGTATTTT; cdr3_aa: CASSQRIAGGADTQYF
clone_size: .; d_call: .; v_call: TRBV5-6; j_call: TRBJ2-1; cdr3_nt: TGTGCCAGCATCTTTCTGGGTGGCAGGATCTACAATGAGCAGTTCTTC; cdr3_aa: CASIFLGGRIYNEQFF
clone_size: .; d_call: TRBD1; v_call: TRBV6-6; j_call: TRBJ2-7; cdr3_nt: TGTGCCAGCAGTTTGGGGACAGGGGGGTACTACGAGCAGTACTTC; cdr3_aa: CASSLGTGGYYEQYF
clone_size: once; d_call: TRBD1; v_call: TRBV5-4; j_call: TRBJ2-2; cdr3_nt: TGTGCCAGCAGCTCACAGGGGGCGCGCACCGGGGAGCTGTTTTTT; cdr3_aa: CASSSQGARTGELFF
clone_size: .; d_call: TRBD1; v_call: TRBV6-5; j_call: TRBJ1-2; cdr3_nt: TGTGCCAGCAGGGACAGGGGGCCCGATGGCTACACCTTC; cdr3_aa: CASRDRGPDGYTF
clone_size: .; d_call: .; v_call: TRBV5-1; j_call: TRBJ1-2; cdr3_nt: TGCGCCAGCAGCTTGGAAAGCTTTAACTATGGCTACACCTTC; cdr3_aa: CASSLESFNYGYTF
clone_size: .; d_call: .; v_call: TRBV11-2; j_call: TRBJ2-3; cdr3_nt: TGTGCCAGCAGCTTAGAAGTGACAGGCCCCCTTTATACGCAGTATTTT; cdr3_aa: CASSLEVTGPLYTQYF
clone_size: .; d_call: TRBD1; v_call: TRBV7-7; j_call: TRBJ2-3; cdr3_nt: TGTGCCAGCAGCTTTCGGTCAGGGGGCTTAGATACGCAGTATTTT; cdr3_aa: CASSFRSGGLDTQYF
clone_size: .; d_call: TRBD2; v_call: TRBV10-1; j_call: TRBJ2-5; cdr3_nt: TGCGCCAGCAGTTCACTAGCGGACCCGATACTTCAAGAGACCCAGTACTTC; cdr3_aa: CASSSLADPILQETQYF
clone_size: .; d_call: TRBD1; v_call: TRBV7-3; j_call: TRBJ2-1; cdr3_nt: TGTGCCAGCAGCTTAATAGGGACAGGGAGGGGCAATGAGCAGTTCTTC; cdr3_aa: CASSLIGTGRGNEQFF
clone_size: once; d_call: .; v_call: TRBV7-9; j_call: TRBJ1-1; cdr3_nt: TGTGCCAGCAGCTTAGCGGTTATCGGAGCTTTCTTT; cdr3_aa: CASSLAVIGAFF
clone_size: .; d_call: TRBD2; v_call: TRBV18; j_call: TRBJ2-1; cdr3_nt: TGTGCCAGCTCACCGGGACTAGCGGGGGGAAATGAGCAGTTCTTC; cdr3_aa: CASSPGLAGGNEQFF
clone_size: .; d_call: TRBD2; v_call: TRBV9; j_call: TRBJ2-7; cdr3_nt: TGTGCCAGCAGCGTAGTAGGGGAGGGCGAGCAGTACTTC; cdr3_aa: CASSVVGEGEQYF
clone_size: .; d_call: .; v_call: TRBV5-1; j_call: TRBJ2-7; cdr3_nt: TGCGCCAGCACGTCAGGACACACTTCCTACGAGCAGTACTTC; cdr3_aa: CASTSGHTSYEQYF
clone_size: .; d_call: .; v_call: TRBV19; j_call: TRBJ1-1; cdr3_nt: TGTGCCAGTAGTACCCGAGAGTCGTTGAACACTGAAGCTTTCTTT; cdr3_aa: CASSTRESLNTEAFF
clone_size: .; d_call: .; v_call: TRBV19; j_call: TRBJ2-5; cdr3_nt: TGTGCCAGTAGTATTGCAGGGTACCAAGAGACCCAGTACTTC; cdr3_aa: CASSIAGYQETQYF
clone_size: few; d_call: .; v_call: TRBV23-1; j_call: TRBJ2-4; cdr3_nt: TGCGCCAGCAGTCAATCAATTGAGGGGGTAAGAAAAAACATTCAGTACTTC; cdr3_aa: CASSQSIEGVRKNIQYF
clone_size: once; d_call: TRBD1; v_call: TRBV5-1; j_call: TRBJ1-1; cdr3_nt: TGCGCCAGCTGCCTGACAGGGGGCGCAGGAAACACTGAAGCTTTCTTT; cdr3_aa: CASCLTGGAGNTEAFF
clone_size: .; d_call: .; v_call: TRBV7-7; j_call: TRBJ2-1; cdr3_nt: TGTGCCAGCAGTGTGGAGGGAAACTATGAGCAGTTCTTC; cdr3_aa: CASSVEGNYEQFF
clone_size: .; d_call: TRBD1; v_call: TRBV6-1; j_call: TRBJ2-7; cdr3_nt: TGTGCCAGCAGTGAAGGGACGGGACAGGGTATCGACGAGCAGTACTTC; cdr3_aa: CASSEGTGQGIDEQYF
clone_size: .; d_call: .; v_call: TRBV6-1; j_call: TRBJ2-3; cdr3_nt: TGTGCCAGCAGCCACCAGGGCTACTTCACAGATACGCAGTATTTT; cdr3_aa: CASSHQGYFTDTQYF
clone_size: .; d_call: .; v_call: TRBV7-9; j_call: TRBJ2-3; cdr3_nt: TGTGCCAGCGGGCTCAGCACAGATACGCAGTATTTT; cdr3_aa: CASGLSTDTQYF
clone_size: .; d_call: .; v_call: TRBV5-1; j_call: TRBJ1-6; cdr3_nt: TGCGCCAGCAGCTTGGCGGGAGAGGGTAATTCACCCCTCCACTTT; cdr3_aa: CASSLAGEGNSPLHF
clone_size: .; d_call: TRBD1; v_call: TRBV6-1; j_call: TRBJ2-7; cdr3_nt: TGTGCCAGCAGGGACAGGATCTCCTACGAGCAGTACTTC; cdr3_aa: CASRDRISYEQYF